What follows are 32 T cell receptor beta chains derived from one specimen sequenced in a study of T cell repertoires in cytomegalovirus infection (dated by TCRdb to the late 2010s). The instrument given in TCRdb is Illumina HiSeq 1500. TCRdb trimmed the raw reads at Q25, called clones with MiXCR and kept productive beta chains. Under each unique CDR3 protein, matching rows form one entry showing the most common genes and DNA. The sample table contains hundreds of thousands of distinct CDR3 sequences; only one count was recorded for roughly 30% of them. The top ten constitute under 15% of the sample. No antigens are known for them. The label giving this sample's treatment or condition can be read as: in vitro stimulation with specific CMV peptide epitopes to enrich CMV-specific T cells. The sample here was cultured CD8+ T cells from PBMCs, taken from culture after CMV antigen stimulation. The source is a human donor in good health (CMV status not recorded). Some clones in this sample may be carry-over from other donors' samples.

This chain uses TRBV4-2 with TRBJ2-1, with 8 bases lining up with TRBD1. CDR3 length: 13 residues. Germline V gene lookup returns CDR1 LGHNA and CDR2 YNFKEQ. The junction had 4 bases not matched to a gene; V was cut back by 0 bases and J by 12 bases. The CDR3 loop is CASSQDDRGSQFF. In DNA, the CDR3 is TGTGCCAGCAGCCAAGATGACAGGGGTTCGCAGTTCTTC.

This rearrangement joins TRBV7-8 to TRBJ2-1, with D possibly matching TRBD2 (6 bases). The germline gives CDR1 SGHVS, CDR2 FQNEAQ. The ends were cut back, 5 bases at V and 0 bases at J, with 17 bases in the middle. The CDR3 length is 17 residues. CDR3 DNA sequence: TGTGCCAGCAGCCCCCAGTCCCGGGGGACCTCCTACAATGAGCAGTTCTTC. Protein sequence: CASSPQSRGTSYNEQFF.

This clonotype was seen only a few times. The J gene is TRBJ2-3, the V gene TRBV7-9; possible D gene TRBD1, 6 bases. CDR3 length: 14 residues. Germline CDR1 is SEHNR and CDR2 is FQNEAQ (reference sequence). The ends were cut back, 5 bases at V and 4 bases at J, with 13 bases in the middle. This chain's CDR3 is CASSNSTGPDTQYF. CDR3 in DNA: TGTGCCAGCAGCAATTCGACAGGCCCAGATACGCAGTATTTT.

The rearrangement links TRBV5-6 to TRBJ1-1, with D tentatively TRBD1 (5 bases). Germline loops: CDR1 SGHDT, CDR2 YYEEEE. The V end lost 3 bases, the J end lost 7 bases, and 10 bases lay between the germline ends. The CDR3 runs to 12 residues. The CDR3 reads CASSWGTDEAFF. The CDR3 region has the DNA TGTGCCAGCAGCTGGGGGACCGATGAAGCTTTCTTT.

The chain is built from TRBV25-1 and TRBJ1-2; possible D gene TRBD1, 5 bases. Trimming shortened V by 2 bases and J by 4 bases, and 11 bases separated the two germline ends. The CDR3 runs to 14 residues. Looked up from germline, CDR1 is MGHDK and CDR2 is SYGVNS. The CDR3 sequence is CASSEGLGLYGYTF. In DNA, the CDR3 is TGTGCCAGCAGTGAAGGGCTGGGACTCTATGGCTACACCTTC.

This clonotype was counted ten times or more. The chain employs TRBV7-3 and TRBJ1-1; tentatively, D is TRBD1 (5 bases). CDR3 length: 14 amino acids. From germline, CDR1 is SGHTA and CDR2 FQGTGA. V dropped 5 bases and J dropped 6 bases, with 16 bases sitting between them. Here the CDR3 reads CASSPDSSWAEAFF. CDR3 DNA: TGTGCCAGCAGCCCAGACAGTTCATGGGCTGAAGCTTTCTTT.

This clonotype has only a few counts. J is TRBJ2-1 and V is TRBV27, with D uncertain. V dropped 5 bases and J dropped 0 bases, with 11 bases sitting between them. The CDR3 runs to 15 residues. Germline V gives CDR1 MNHEY, CDR2 SMNVEV (reference sequence). The CDR3 region is CASSLTSYSYNEQFF. The CDR3 coding sequence is TGTGCCAGCAGTCTCACATCCTACTCCTACAATGAGCAGTTCTTC.

The sample holds a few counts of this clonotype. The chain's CDR3 is CASSPPMGTTEAFF. CDR3 DNA: TGTGCCAGCAGCCCCCCGATGGGGACCACTGAAGCTTTCTTT. The V gene is TRBV7-9, the J gene TRBJ1-1; D is perhaps TRBD1 (5 bases). The CDR3 extends over 14 amino acids. The ends were cut back, 5 bases at V and 4 bases at J, with 14 bases in the middle. Germline CDR1 SEHNR, CDR2 FQNEAQ (reference sequence).

This clonotype was seen only a few times. The chain is built from TRBV27 and TRBJ2-3; perhaps D is TRBD1 or TRBD2 (5 bases each). Germline assignment: CDR1 MNHEY and CDR2 SMNVEV (reference sequence). This CDR3 is built from 15 residues. V was pared by 2 bases and J by 6 bases, with 15 bases between. CDR3 sequence: CASSLGAGPGDTQYF. Here the CDR3 DNA reads TGTGCCAGCAGTTTAGGGGCAGGTCCGGGGGATACGCAGTATTTT.

This clonotype was picked up a small number of times. The chain links TRBV24-1 to TRBJ2-1; either TRBD1 or TRBD2 may fit D (6 bases each). Trimming shortened V by 5 bases and J by 9 bases, and 16 bases separated the two germline ends. CDR1 is KGHDR, CDR2 SFDVKD, per germline. This CDR3 contains 14 residues. CDR3: CATSGGARGSEQFF. CDR3 DNA sequence: TGTGCCACCAGTGGGGGGGCCCGAGGAAGTGAGCAGTTCTTC.

The V call is TRBV12-3 or TRBV12-4, the J call TRBJ1-1; 7 bases match TRBD1. This CDR3 is built from 13 residues. V trimming: 5 bases; J trimming: 5 bases; junction bases outside the gene matches: 5. The CDR3 loop reads CASSTDRDTEAFF. The CDR3 coding sequence is TGTGCCAGCAGTACCGACAGGGATACTGAAGCTTTCTTT.

The sample holds many counts of this clonotype. J is TRBJ1-1 and V is TRBV7-2; TRBD1 agrees at 8 bases. The CDR3 spans 18 residues. Germline CDR1 and CDR2: SGHTA and FQGNSA. Losses at the gene ends were 5 bases for V and 0 bases for J; bases not matched to a gene: 14. CDR3: CASSHGRGRGRLNTEAFF. The DNA of the CDR3 is TGTGCCAGCAGCCATGGTCGGGGCAGGGGGCGCCTGAACACTGAAGCTTTCTTT.

As regards this clonotype: A much more abundant neighbour one base away suggests this may be a read error. Here the CDR3 DNA reads TGTGCCAGCAGCTTAGGGGACCACGAGCAGTACGTC. It codes for CASSLGDHEQYV. The genes are TRBV7-2 and TRBJ2-7; either TRBD1 or TRBD2 may fit D (5 bases each). The germline V gene has CDR1 SGHTA and CDR2 FQGNSA. The CDR3 length is 12 residues. V gave up 1 base and J gave up 5 bases, with 6 bases separating them.

About this clonotype: A much larger clone differs by one base, so this may be a read error. The chain employs TRBV28 and TRBJ2-1; no reliable D call. Per the germline V gene, CDR1 is MDHEN and CDR2 is SYDVKM. V lost 5 bases to trimming and J lost 0 bases, with 11 bases between them. The CDR3 sequence is 15 residues long. Written as DNA, the CDR3 is TGTGCCAGCAGTGTGAAGTCGAGCTCCTACAATGAGCAGTTCTTC. Its protein is CASSVKSSSYNEQFF.

This clonotype was seen only a few times. J is TRBJ1-3 and V is TRBV7-9, with 11 bases lining up with TRBD1. The CDR3 consists of 19 residues. The trim removed 2 bases at V and 0 bases at J, leaving 9 bases unmatched. The germline gives CDR1 SEHNR, CDR2 FQNEAQ (reference sequence). This chain's CDR3 is CASSLIPGTGGLSGNTIYF. Written as DNA, the CDR3 is TGTGCCAGCAGCTTAATACCCGGGACAGGGGGTCTCTCTGGAAACACCATATATTTT.

The chain carries TRBV6-5 and TRBJ1-4; TRBD1 agrees at 9 bases. Germline V gene sequence: CDR1 MNHEY, CDR2 SVGAGI. V lost 2 bases to trimming and J lost 7 bases; unmatched junction nucleotides: 5. CDR3 length equals 15 residues. CDR3 amino acids: CASSYAGTGTEKLFF. The CDR3 bases are TGTGCCAGCAGTTACGCCGGGACAGGGACTGAAAAACTGTTTTTT.

The table lists this clonotype with a few counts. The rearrangement joins TRBV7-6 to TRBJ2-7; 7 nucleotides line up with TRBD1. The CDR3 extends over 14 amino acids. The trim removed 9 bases at V and 0 bases at J, leaving 8 bases unmatched. Germline-derived CDR1 and CDR2 are SGHVS and FNYEAQ. The CDR3, as DNA: TGTGCCAGTACTGCCGGGACAGTCTCCTACGAGCAGTACTTC. Encoded protein: CASTAGTVSYEQYF.

With regard to this clonotype: A read error may be the cause here, since a much bigger clone is one base away. The chain has TRBV2 and TRBJ1-1; 11 bases align to TRBD1. Germline V gene lookup returns CDR1 SNHLY and CDR2 FYNNEI. Trimming cost V 10 bases and J 5 bases; bases outside gene matches: 15. CDR3 size: 16 residues. CDR3 sequence: CANREGQGAMLTEAFF. The DNA of the CDR3 is TGTGCCAACAGGGAAGGACAGGGGGCTATGCTGACTGAAGCTTTCTTT.

This clonotype was observed many times. This CDR3 is CASRLAGGNEQFF. DNA for the CDR3: TGTGCCAGCAGATTAGCGGGGGGCAATGAGCAGTTCTTC. The chain is built from TRBV6-1 and TRBJ2-1; 10 positions match TRBD2. The CDR3 runs to 13 residues. The V gene's germline CDR1 is MNHNS and CDR2 SASEGT. V dropped 6 bases and J dropped 6; count of bases not matched to a gene: 2.

The chain links TRBV5-4 to TRBJ1-1; D possibly corresponds to TRBD1 (5 bases). The germline gives CDR1 SGHNT, CDR2 YYREEE (reference sequence). The CDR3 contains 12 residues. V shed 4 bases and J shed 6 bases, with 10 bases lying between them. The CDR3 coding sequence is TGTGCCAGCAGCCTCCGACAGTCTGAAGCTTTCTTT. Translated, it gives CASSLRQSEAFF.

As concerns this clonotype: Given a much more abundant clone one base away, this may be a read error. J is TRBJ2-5 and V is TRBV5-6; D perhaps matches TRBD2 (6 bases). This CDR3 has 15 residues. The germline V gene has CDR1 SGHDT and CDR2 YYEEEE. The CDR3 loop reads CASSLAGGLQEPQYF. The CDR3 DNA follows: TGTGCCAGCAGCTTGGCCGGGGGACTCCAAGAGCCCCAGTACTTC. The entire variable domain, with the rest obtained from reference TRBV5-6 and TRBJ2-5, is as follows: DAGVTQSPTHLIKTRGQQVTLRCSPKSGHDTVSWYQQALGQGPQFIFQYYEEEERQRGNFPDRFSGHQFPNYSSELNVNALLLGDSALYLCASSLAGGLQEPQYFGPGTRLLVL.

The CDR3: CASRKGVEQYV. CDR3 nucleotide sequence: TGTGCCAGCAGAAAGGGTGTGGAGCAGTACGTC. The rearrangement uses TRBV6-8 and TRBJ2-7, with D hard to call. V lost 6 bases and J lost 7, with 10 bases in between. CDR1 is MNHGY, CDR2 SAAAGT, per germline. This CDR3 region has 11 residues.

The chain links TRBV12-3 or TRBV12-4 to TRBJ2-3; tentatively, D is TRBD2 (7 bases). The CDR3 has 18 amino acids. Trimming took 3 bases from V and 2 from J, leaving 21 bases between them. CDR3 region: CASSFIIREDRDTDTQYF. CDR3 sequence (DNA): TGTGCCAGCAGTTTTATCATCCGGGAGGACAGAGACACAGATACGCAGTATTTT.

At least ten counts were recorded for this clonotype. The rearrangement links TRBV7-8 to TRBJ1-5; D is unclear. The CDR3 consists of 16 residues. The V end was cut by 2 bases, the J end by 4 bases, with 15 bases between. From germline, CDR1 is SGHVS and CDR2 FQNEAQ. The CDR3 coding sequence is TGTGCCAGCAGCTTAAGCGTGGCCGTAGGGAATCAGCCCCAGCATTTT. It is translated as CASSLSVAVGNQPQHF.

The sample holds a few counts of this clonotype. V gene TRBV6-1 combines with J gene TRBJ2-7, with unresolved D. This CDR3 comprises 14 residues. V was clipped by 5 bases and J by 0 bases, with 11 bases between them. Germline V CDR1 and CDR2: MNHNS, SASEGT. CDR3 protein: CASSLERRSYEQYF. CDR3 sequence (DNA): TGTGCCAGCAGTTTGGAGAGGCGCTCCTACGAGCAGTACTTC.

This clonotype appeared once. One end of the junction does not line up with germline, which may come from a read error. The chain combines TRBV29-1 with TRBJ2-1; the match to TRBD1 covers 9 bases. The length of the CDR3 is 15 residues. In germline, CDR1 is SQVTM, CDR2 ANQGSEA. The CDR3 reads CSGGPGQGSYNEQFF. The CDR3 DNA sequence: TGCAGCGGCGGCCCGGGACAGGGCTCCTATAATGAGCAGTTCTTC.

The chain employs TRBV2 and TRBJ1-5, with D possibly TRBD1 on 6 matching bases. The CDR3 runs 20 residues. V dropped 5 bases and J dropped 2 bases, with 28 bases sitting between them. Germline CDR1 SNHLY, CDR2 FYNNEI. The CDR3 here is CASSYTPLGGGGRGNQPQHF. The CDR3 DNA sequence: TGTGCCAGCAGTTACACACCCCTAGGGGGGGGCGGCAGAGGCAATCAGCCCCAGCATTTT.

This chain links TRBV19 with TRBJ1-5; D unresolved. V was shortened by 1 base and J by 7 bases, with 11 bases between the two germline ends. The CDR3 sequence is 14 residues long. Germline V lookup: CDR1 LNHDA, CDR2 SQIVND (reference sequence). CDR3 residues: CASSIGLSGQPQHF. Here the CDR3 DNA reads TGTGCCAGTAGTATAGGGCTCTCGGGACAGCCCCAGCATTTT.

This clonotype showed up just once. This rearrangement joins TRBV4-1 to TRBJ2-7; D unclear. CDR1 is MGHRA and CDR2 is YSYEKL in the germline V gene. The CDR3 contains 12 residues. Between the trimmed V and J ends, which lost 0 bases and 7 bases, there was a span of 7 bases. CDR3 DNA: TGCGCCAGCAGCCAAGATCGGGTAGAGCAGTACTTC. It specifies CASSQDRVEQYF.

CDR3 protein: CASSYRGASETQYF. The CDR3 coding sequence is TGTGCCAGCAGTTACAGAGGGGCCTCAGAGACCCAGTACTTC. The chain recombines TRBV6-5 with TRBJ2-5; D may match TRBD1 or TRBD2 (5 bases each). From germline, CDR1 is MNHEY and CDR2 SVGAGI. The CDR3 extends over 14 amino acids. The V and J ends lost 2 bases and 4 bases respectively, with 11 bases between them.

The chain uses TRBV7-2 and TRBJ2-3; D is ambiguous. Germline-derived CDR1 and CDR2 are SGHTA and FQGNSA. The CDR3 has 13 residues. V was cut by 4 bases and J by 2 bases, with 7 bases left in between. The CDR3 DNA sequence: TGTGCCAGCAGCTCGTGGATCACAGATACGCAGTATTTT. Its protein is CASSSWITDTQYF.

V is TRBV12-3 or TRBV12-4 and J is TRBJ2-5, with TRBD1 matching over 8 bases. J was trimmed by 3 bases and V by 5 bases; bases with no gene match: 8. The CDR3 is made up of 15 amino acids. CDR3 in DNA: TGTGCCAGCAGTCTCCACCCGGACAGGGAAGAGACCCAGTACTTC. This gives the protein CASSLHPDREETQYF.